One sample yielded the 14 T cell receptor beta chains listed below, sequenced in a study of vaccination effects on CD4 cells after COVID-19. Using immunoSEQ multiplex PCR, the repertoire was profiled, and TCRdb retains in-frame clones only, with some absent. The table has about 35,000 clones, 65% to 70% seen once. No antigen has been assigned to these receptors. It was after around eleven days of culture that CD4+ T cells were isolated. The sequences come from CD4+ T cells from PBMCs cultured without peptide, collected before COVID-19 vaccination. The source of these receptors is a human donor who received a COVID-19 vaccine.

This rearrangement joins TRBV7-9 to TRBJ1-3; TRBD1 matches 7 bases. The CDR3 sequence is 15 residues long. Germline CDR1 and CDR2: SEHNR and FQNEAQ (reference sequence). V was pared by 5 bases and J by 0 bases, with 4 bases of the junction left unmatched. The CDR3 protein is CASSPTGFSGNTIYF. In DNA form, the CDR3 reads TGTGCCAGCAGCCCGACAGGGTTCTCTGGAAACACCATATATTTT.

This clone has just a few counts. This chain joins TRBV9 and TRBJ1-1; tentative D call: TRBD1 (6 bases). CDR1 and CDR2 from the germline V gene are SGDLS and YYNGEE. The CDR3 consists of 15 residues. V lost 0 bases and J lost 5, with 14 bases in between. The CDR3 is CASSVATSGVTEAFF. The CDR3 DNA reads TGTGCCAGCAGCGTAGCTACCTCAGGGGTGACTGAAGCTTTCTTT.

J is TRBJ2-1 and V is TRBV6-5; unclear D gene. With 4 bases removed from V and 0 bases from J, the gap between germline ends came to 10 bases. The CDR3 is made up of 15 amino acids. The germline CDR1 and CDR2 sequences are MNHEY and SVGAGI. CDR3 loop: CASSWGSSSYNEQFF. The CDR3 DNA reads as TGTGCCAGCAGTTGGGGATCCAGCTCCTACAATGAGCAGTTCTTC.

The V and J genes are TRBV10-3 and TRBJ2-2; D possibly uses TRBD1 or TRBD2 (6 bases each). V was pared by 6 bases and J by 0 bases, with 14 bases between. This CDR3 has 16 residues. In germline, CDR1 is ENHRY, CDR2 SYGVKD. The CDR3 region is CAISSTGASNTGELFF. The CDR3 DNA sequence: TGTGCCATCAGCAGTACGGGGGCCTCGAACACCGGGGAGCTGTTTTTT.

This rearrangement joins TRBV6-5 to TRBJ1-3, with D unclear. The V and J ends lost 6 bases and 0 bases respectively, with 9 bases between them. CDR3 length equals 14 residues. Germline values: CDR1 MNHEY, CDR2 SVGAGI. CDR3 amino acids: CASRGSFSGNTIYF. The CDR3 DNA reads TGTGCCAGCAGGGGCTCGTTCTCTGGAAACACCATATATTTT.

The gene calls are TRBV6-1 and TRBJ1-1; D might be TRBD1 (6 bases). This CDR3 is 17 amino acids long. V was trimmed by 0 bases and J by 5 bases, leaving 19 bases between them. From germline, CDR1 is MNHNS and CDR2 SASEGT. Here the CDR3 DNA reads TGTGCCAGCAGTGAAGCGGTACCTAGGGGGAGCGGTACTGAAGCTTTCTTT. The encoded protein is CASSEAVPRGSGTEAFF.

The V call is TRBV19, the J call TRBJ1-4, with D possibly matching TRBD1 (6 bases). Trimming removed 5 bases at V and 3 bases at J, with 16 bases between. The germline V gene has CDR1 LNHDA and CDR2 SQIVND (reference sequence). The CDR3 spans 16 residues. This chain's CDR3 is CASSAPGGAANEKLFF. The CDR3 bases are TGTGCCAGTAGTGCACCGGGGGGGGCAGCTAATGAAAAACTGTTTTTT. Drawing the rest from reference TRBV19 and TRBJ1-4, the complete variable domain is DGGITQSPKYLFRKEGQNVTLSCEQNLNHDAMYWYRQDPGQGLRLIYYSQIVNDFQKGDIAEGYSVSREKKESFPLTVTSAQKNPTAFYLCASSAPGGAANEKLFFGSGTQLSVL.

The V gene is TRBV5-1, the J gene TRBJ2-5, with 7 nucleotides matching TRBD1. Germline V gives CDR1 SGHRS, CDR2 YFSETQ. The CDR3 extends over 14 amino acids. V gave up 4 bases and J gave up 1 base; unmatched junction bases: 4. The CDR3 is CASSPGQLQETQYF. The CDR3 coding sequence is TGCGCCAGCAGCCCGGGACAGCTCCAAGAGACCCAGTACTTC.

This chain uses TRBV6-5 with TRBJ2-5; 12 nucleotides agree with TRBD2. Germline V CDR1 and CDR2: MNHEY, SVGAGI. The trim removed 5 bases at V and 7 bases at J, leaving 8 bases unmatched. The CDR3 runs 15 residues. This CDR3 is CASSRTSGTTGTQYF. The CDR3, as DNA: TGTGCCAGCAGTAGGACTAGCGGGACAACTGGGACCCAGTACTTC.

The chain uses TRBV5-1 and TRBJ2-5; D call uncertain. The CDR3 is made up of 13 amino acids. In germline, CDR1 is SGHRS, CDR2 YFSETQ. V was shortened by 4 bases and J by 3 bases, with 10 bases between the two germline ends. The CDR3, as DNA: TGCGCCAGCAGCAAACGACCAAAAGAGACCCAGTACTTC. This gives the protein CASSKRPKETQYF.

The genes are TRBV9 and TRBJ2-7; 7 nucleotides agree with TRBD1. There are 16 residues in the CDR3. After removal of 0 bases from V and 1 base from J, the junction contained 7 bases not matched to a gene. Germline CDR1 and CDR2: SGDLS and YYNGEE. CDR3 region: CASSVGLGTASYEQYF. The CDR3 DNA sequence: TGTGCCAGCAGCGTAGGCCTCGGGACAGCTTCCTACGAGCAGTACTTC.

J is TRBJ2-5 and V is TRBV10-2; D perhaps matches TRBD2 (6 bases). Trimming pared 4 bases from V and 2 bases from J, leaving 20 bases between. The length of the CDR3 is 17 residues. Germline loops: CDR1 WSHSY, CDR2 SAAADI. Here the CDR3 reads CASSGGKGSGTQETQYF. CDR3 nucleotide sequence: TGCGCCAGCAGTGGGGGGAAGGGTAGCGGAACTCAAGAGACCCAGTACTTC.

In this sample, this clone turned up a few times. The rearrangement links TRBV18 to TRBJ2-7; 11 bases agree with TRBD1. The CDR3 runs to 15 residues. Germline V gives CDR1 KGHSH, CDR2 LQKENI. J lost 1 base, V lost 4 bases, and 3 bases had no gene match. This chain's CDR3 is CASSQGQGASYEQYF. For the CDR3, the DNA is TGTGCCAGCTCACAAGGACAGGGGGCTTCCTACGAGCAGTACTTC.

In its sample, this clone was seen once. This chain connects TRBV7-8 to TRBJ2-1, with D unresolved. This CDR3 region has 13 residues. Trimming left V 8 bases short and J 3 bases short, with 11 bases between. Germline values: CDR1 SGHVS, CDR2 FQNEAQ. CDR3 amino acids: CASAPPGYNEQFF. CDR3 bases: TGTGCCAGCGCGCCACCTGGCTACAATGAGCAGTTCTTC.